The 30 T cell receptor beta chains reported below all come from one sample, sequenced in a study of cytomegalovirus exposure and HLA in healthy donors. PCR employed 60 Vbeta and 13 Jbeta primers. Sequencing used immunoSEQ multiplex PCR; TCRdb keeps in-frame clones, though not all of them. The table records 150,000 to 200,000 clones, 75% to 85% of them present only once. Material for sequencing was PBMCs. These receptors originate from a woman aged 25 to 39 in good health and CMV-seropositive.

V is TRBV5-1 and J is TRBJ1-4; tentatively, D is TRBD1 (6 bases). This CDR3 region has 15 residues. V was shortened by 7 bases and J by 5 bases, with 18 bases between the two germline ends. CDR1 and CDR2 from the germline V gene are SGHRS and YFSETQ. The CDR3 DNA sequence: TGCGCCAGCTCCCTAGGCGGACAGAGAAATGAAAAACTGTTTTTT. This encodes CASSLGGQRNEKLFF.

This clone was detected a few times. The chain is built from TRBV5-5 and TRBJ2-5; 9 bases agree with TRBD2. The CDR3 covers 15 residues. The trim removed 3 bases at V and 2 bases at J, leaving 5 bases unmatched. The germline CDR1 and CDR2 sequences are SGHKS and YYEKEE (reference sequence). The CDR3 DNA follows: TGTGCCAGCAGCTCGGTACTAGCGGGTCAAGAGACCCAGTACTTC. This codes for CASSSVLAGQETQYF.

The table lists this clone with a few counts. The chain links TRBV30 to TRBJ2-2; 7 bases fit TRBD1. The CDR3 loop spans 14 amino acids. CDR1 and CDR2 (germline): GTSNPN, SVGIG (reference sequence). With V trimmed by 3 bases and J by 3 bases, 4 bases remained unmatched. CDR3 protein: CAWRQGVDTGELFF. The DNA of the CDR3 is TGTGCCTGGAGGCAGGGGGTAGACACCGGGGAGCTGTTTTTT. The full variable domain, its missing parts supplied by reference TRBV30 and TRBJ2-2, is SQTIHQWPATLVQPVGSPLSLECTVEGTSNPNLYWYRQAAGRGLQLLFYSVGIGQISSEVPQNLSASRPQDRQFILSSKKLLLSDSGFYLCAWRQGVDTGELFFGEGSRLTVL.

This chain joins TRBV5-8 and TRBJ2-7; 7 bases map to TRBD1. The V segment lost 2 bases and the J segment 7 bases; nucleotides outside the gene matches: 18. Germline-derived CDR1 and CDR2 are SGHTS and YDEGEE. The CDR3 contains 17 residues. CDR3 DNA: TGTGCCAGCAGCTTAACCGGGACGGTCGGCCCAGGGGGAGAGCAGTACTTC. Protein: CASSLTGTVGPGGEQYF.

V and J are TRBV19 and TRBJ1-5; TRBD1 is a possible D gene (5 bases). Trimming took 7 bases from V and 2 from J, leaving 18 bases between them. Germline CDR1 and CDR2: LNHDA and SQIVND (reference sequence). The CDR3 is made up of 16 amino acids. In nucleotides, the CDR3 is TGTGCCAGTAACCTGGGAAGGGCAGGGCGCAATCAGCCCCAGCATTTT. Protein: CASNLGRAGRNQPQHF. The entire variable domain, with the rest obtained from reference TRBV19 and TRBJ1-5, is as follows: DGGITQSPKYLFRKEGQNVTLSCEQNLNHDAMYWYRQDPGQGLRLIYYSQIVNDFQKGDIAEGYSVSREKKESFPLTVTSAQKNPTAFYLCASNLGRAGRNQPQHFGDGTRLSIL.

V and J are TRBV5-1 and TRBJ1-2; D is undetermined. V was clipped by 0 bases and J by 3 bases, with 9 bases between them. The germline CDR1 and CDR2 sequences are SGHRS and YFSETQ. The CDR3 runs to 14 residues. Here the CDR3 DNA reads TGCGCCAGCAGCTTGGGGTCGGGTTACTATGGCTACACCTTC. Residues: CASSLGSGYYGYTF.

CDR3 amino acids: CASSEPLAGGSSYEQYF. The CDR3 bases are TGTGCCAGCAGTGAGCCACTAGCGGGAGGTAGCTCCTACGAGCAGTACTTC. This chain connects TRBV6-1 to TRBJ2-7, with 12 bases fitting TRBD2. Germline assignment: CDR1 MNHNS and CDR2 SASEGT. The V gene end was trimmed by 3 bases and the J gene end by 0 bases; junction bases not matched to a gene: 6. CDR3 length equals 17 residues.

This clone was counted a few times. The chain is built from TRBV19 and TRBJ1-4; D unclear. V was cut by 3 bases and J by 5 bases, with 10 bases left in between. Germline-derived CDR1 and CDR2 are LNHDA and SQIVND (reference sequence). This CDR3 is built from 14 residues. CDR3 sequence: CASSMGPGNEKLFF. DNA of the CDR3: TGTGCCAGTAGTATGGGCCCGGGGAATGAAAAACTGTTTTTT.

CDR3 sequence reads: CASRLAIVNEQFF. CDR3 bases: TGTGCCAGTAGACTAGCCATAGTAAATGAGCAGTTCTTC. The V gene is TRBV28, the J gene TRBJ2-1; 7 bases are a match to TRBD2. J gave up 7 bases and V 9 bases, and 9 bases lay outside the gene matches. Germline V lookup: CDR1 MDHEN, CDR2 SYDVKM. The CDR3 sequence is 13 residues long.

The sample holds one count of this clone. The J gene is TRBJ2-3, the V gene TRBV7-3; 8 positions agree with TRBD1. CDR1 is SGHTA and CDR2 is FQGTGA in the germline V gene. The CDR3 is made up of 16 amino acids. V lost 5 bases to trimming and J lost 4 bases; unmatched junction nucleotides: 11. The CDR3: CASSPQGAVRADTQYF. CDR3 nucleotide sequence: TGTGCCAGCAGCCCGCAGGGGGCCGTGAGGGCAGATACGCAGTATTTT.

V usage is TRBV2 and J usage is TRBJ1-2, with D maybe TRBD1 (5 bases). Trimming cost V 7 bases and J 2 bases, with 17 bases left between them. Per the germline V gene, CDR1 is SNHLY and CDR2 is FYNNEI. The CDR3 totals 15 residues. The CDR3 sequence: CASIKEGVRNYGYTF. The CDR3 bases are TGTGCCAGCATCAAGGAAGGGGTCCGAAACTATGGCTACACCTTC.

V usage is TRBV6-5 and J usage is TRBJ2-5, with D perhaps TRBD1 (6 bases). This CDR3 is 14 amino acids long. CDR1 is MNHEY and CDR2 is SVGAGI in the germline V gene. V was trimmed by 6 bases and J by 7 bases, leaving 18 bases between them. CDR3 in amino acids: CASSLESGDATQYF. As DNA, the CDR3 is TGTGCCAGCAGCCTAGAGTCAGGGGACGCGACCCAGTACTTC.

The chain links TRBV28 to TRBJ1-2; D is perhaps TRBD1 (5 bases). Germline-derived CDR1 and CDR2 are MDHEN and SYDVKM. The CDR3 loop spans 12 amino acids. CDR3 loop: CVLGDFNYGYTF. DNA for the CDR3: TGTGTCCTAGGGGATTTTAACTATGGCTACACCTTC.

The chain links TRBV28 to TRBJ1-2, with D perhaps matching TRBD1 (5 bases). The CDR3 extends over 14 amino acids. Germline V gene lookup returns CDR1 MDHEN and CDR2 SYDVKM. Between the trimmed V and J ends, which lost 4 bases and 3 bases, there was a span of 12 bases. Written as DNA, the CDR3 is TGTGCCAGCAGTTATACCCGGGGGTACTATGGCTACACCTTC. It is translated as CASSYTRGYYGYTF.

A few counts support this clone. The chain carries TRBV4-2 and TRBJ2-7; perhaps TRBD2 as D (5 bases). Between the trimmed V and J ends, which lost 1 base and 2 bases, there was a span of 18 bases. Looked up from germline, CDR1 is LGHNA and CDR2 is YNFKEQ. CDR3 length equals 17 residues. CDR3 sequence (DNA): TGTGCCAGCAGCCAAGTTTCATTAGCGACAACTGCCTACGAGCAGTACTTC. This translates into CASSQVSLATTAYEQYF.

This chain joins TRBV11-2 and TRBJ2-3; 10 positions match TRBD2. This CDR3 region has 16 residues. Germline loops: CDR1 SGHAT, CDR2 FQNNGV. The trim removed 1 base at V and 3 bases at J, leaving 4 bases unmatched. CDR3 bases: TGTGCCAGCAGCTTAGTCGGACTAGCGGAGACAGATACGCAGTATTTT. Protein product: CASSLVGLAETDTQYF.

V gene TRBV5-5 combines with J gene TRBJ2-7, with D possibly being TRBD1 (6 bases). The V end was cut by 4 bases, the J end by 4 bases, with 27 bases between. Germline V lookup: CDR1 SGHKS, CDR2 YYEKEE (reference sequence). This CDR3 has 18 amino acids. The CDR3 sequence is CASSKTWTDPDLLYEQYF. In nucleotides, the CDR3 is TGTGCCAGCAGCAAAACCTGGACAGACCCGGACTTGTTATACGAGCAGTACTTC.

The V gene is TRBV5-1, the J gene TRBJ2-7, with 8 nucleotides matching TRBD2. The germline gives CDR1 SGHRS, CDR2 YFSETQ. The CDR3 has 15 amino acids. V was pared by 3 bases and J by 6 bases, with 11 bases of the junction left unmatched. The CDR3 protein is CASSSLASGSGEQYF. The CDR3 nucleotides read TGCGCCAGCAGCTCCTTGGCCAGCGGGAGTGGCGAGCAGTACTTC.

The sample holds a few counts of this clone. The CDR3 region has the DNA TGTGCCAGCAGACGTCAGAAGAACACTGAAGCTTTCTTT. Translating it yields CASRRQKNTEAFF. The chain uses TRBV7-8 and TRBJ1-1, with D uncertain. CDR1 is SGHVS and CDR2 is FQNEAQ in the germline V gene. V gave up 6 bases and J gave up 1 base, with 9 bases separating them. The CDR3 has 13 amino acids. Full variable domain (missing parts from reference TRBV7-8 and TRBJ1-1): GAGVSQSPRYKVAKRGQDVALRCDPISGHVSLFWYQQALGQGPEFLTYFQNEAQLDKSGLPSDRFFAERPEGSVSTLKIQRTQQEDSAVYLCASRRQKNTEAFFGQGTRLTVV.

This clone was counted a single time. CDR3 bases: TGTGCCAGCAGCTACGGGTCCCCCAAGGAGCAGTACTTC. Translation: CASSYGSPKEQYF. The chain combines TRBV5-6 with TRBJ2-7; unclear D gene. Germline assignment: CDR1 SGHDT and CDR2 YYEEEE. Trimming left V 3 bases short and J 7 bases short, with 14 bases between. The length of the CDR3 is 13 residues.

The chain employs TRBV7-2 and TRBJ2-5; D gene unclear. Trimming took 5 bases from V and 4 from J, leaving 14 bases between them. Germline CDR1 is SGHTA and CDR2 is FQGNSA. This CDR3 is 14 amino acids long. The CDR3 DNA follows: TGTGCCAGCAGCCAGTTCCCCATGTCAGAGACCCAGTACTTC. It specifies CASSQFPMSETQYF.

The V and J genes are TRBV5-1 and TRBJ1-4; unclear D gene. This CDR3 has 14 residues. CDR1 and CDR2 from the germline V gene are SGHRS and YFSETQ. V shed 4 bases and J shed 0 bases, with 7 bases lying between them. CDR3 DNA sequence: TGCGCCAGCAGCCGGGGTACAACTAATGAAAAACTGTTTTTT. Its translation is CASSRGTTNEKLFF.

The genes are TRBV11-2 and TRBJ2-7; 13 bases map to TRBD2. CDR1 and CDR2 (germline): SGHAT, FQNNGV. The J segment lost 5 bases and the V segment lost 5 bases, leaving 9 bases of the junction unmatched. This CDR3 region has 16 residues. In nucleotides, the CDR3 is TGTGCCAGCAGCCTCCAAATGGGACTAGCGGGACACGAGCAGTACTTC. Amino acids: CASSLQMGLAGHEQYF.

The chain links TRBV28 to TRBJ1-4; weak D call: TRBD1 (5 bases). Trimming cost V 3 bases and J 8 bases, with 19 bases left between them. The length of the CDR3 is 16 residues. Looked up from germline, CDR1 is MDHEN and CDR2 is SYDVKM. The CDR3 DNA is TGTGCCAGCAGTTTTGTGGTTTGGCAGGGAGGCGAAAAACTGTTTTTT. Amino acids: CASSFVVWQGGEKLFF.

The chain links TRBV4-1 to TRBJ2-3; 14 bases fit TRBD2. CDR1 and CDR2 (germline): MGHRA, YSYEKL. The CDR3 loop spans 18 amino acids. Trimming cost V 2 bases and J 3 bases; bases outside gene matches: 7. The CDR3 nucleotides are TGCGCCAGCAGCCAACAACCGGGACTAGCGGGAGCGACAGATACGCAGTATTTT. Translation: CASSQQPGLAGATDTQYF.

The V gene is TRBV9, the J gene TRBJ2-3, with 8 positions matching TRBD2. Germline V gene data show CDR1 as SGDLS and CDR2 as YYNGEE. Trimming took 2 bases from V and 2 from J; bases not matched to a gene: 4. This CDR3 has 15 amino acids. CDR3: CASSVLAGLTDTQYF. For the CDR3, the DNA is TGTGCCAGCAGCGTCTTAGCGGGGCTCACAGATACGCAGTATTTT.

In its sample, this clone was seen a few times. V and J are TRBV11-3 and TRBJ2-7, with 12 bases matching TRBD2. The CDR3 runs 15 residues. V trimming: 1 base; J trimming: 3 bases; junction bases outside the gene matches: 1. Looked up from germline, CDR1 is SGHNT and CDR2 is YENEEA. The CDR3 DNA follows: TGTGCCAGCAGCTTAGGACTAGCGGGGGTCTACGAGCAGTACTTC. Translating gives CASSLGLAGVYEQYF.

The CDR3 coding sequence is TGCGCCAGCAGCTTCACTAGCGGGAGAAACACCGGGGAGCTGTTTTTT. Protein product: CASSFTSGRNTGELFF. The chain links TRBV5-1 to TRBJ2-2; TRBD2 agrees at 11 bases. The J segment lost 2 bases and the V segment lost 2 bases, leaving 2 bases of the junction unmatched. The CDR3 covers 16 residues. Germline V gene lookup returns CDR1 SGHRS and CDR2 YFSETQ.

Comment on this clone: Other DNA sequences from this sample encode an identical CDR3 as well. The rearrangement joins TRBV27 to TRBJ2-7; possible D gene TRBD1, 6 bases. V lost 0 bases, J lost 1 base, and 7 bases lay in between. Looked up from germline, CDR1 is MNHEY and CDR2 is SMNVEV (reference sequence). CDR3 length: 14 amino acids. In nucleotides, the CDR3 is TGTGCCAGCAGTTTATCACAGGGATCCTACGAGCAGTACTTC. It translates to CASSLSQGSYEQYF.

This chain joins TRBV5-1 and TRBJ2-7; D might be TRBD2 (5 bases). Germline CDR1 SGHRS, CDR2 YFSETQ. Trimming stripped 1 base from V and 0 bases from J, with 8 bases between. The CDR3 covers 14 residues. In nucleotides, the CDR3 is TGCGCCAGCAGCTTGAGGGAGAGCTCCTACGAGCAGTACTTC. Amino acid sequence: CASSLRESSYEQYF. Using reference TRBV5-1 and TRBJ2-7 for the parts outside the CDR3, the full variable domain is KAGVTQTPRYLIKTRGQQVTLSCSPISGHRSVSWYQQTPGQGLQFLFEYFSETQRNKGNFPGRFSGRQFSNSRSEMNVSTLELGDSALYLCASSLRESSYEQYFGPGTRLTVT.